Following are 10 T cell receptor beta chains from one sample sequenced in a study of OX40 agonist ivuxolimab in advanced cancers. Clones were read by immunoSEQ multiplex PCR, and TCRdb kept only the in-frame ones, dropping some. The sample comprises fewer than 85,000 clones, approximately 84% of which are singletons, and approximately 0.51% rests with the top ten. Sequences were derived from CD4+ or CD8+ T cells sorted from blood, sampled in a trial of the OX40 agonist ivuxolimab. The receptors were gathered from an adult with an advanced solid tumor such as melanoma, head and neck, liver or kidney cancer.

This chain uses TRBV6-1 with TRBJ2-4; D uncertain. V shed 7 bases and J shed 6 bases, with 10 bases lying between them. Germline V gene sequence: CDR1 MNHNS, CDR2 SASEGT. The CDR3 has 12 residues. The CDR3 DNA is TGTGCCAGCATTGGGTCGGTAAACATTCAGTACTTC. Amino acid sequence: CASIGSVNIQYF.

The CDR3 loop is CASRRLGQNQPQHF. The DNA for the CDR3 is TGTGCCAGTAGACGGTTGGGTCAAAATCAGCCCCAGCATTTT. This chain links TRBV19 with TRBJ1-5; the D is unclear. This CDR3 is 14 amino acids long. The germline gives CDR1 LNHDA, CDR2 SQIVND (reference sequence). The V gene lost 6 bases and the J gene lost 4 bases, with 13 bases spanning the gap. Full variable domain (outside the CDR3, taken from reference TRBV19 and TRBJ1-5): DGGITQSPKYLFRKEGQNVTLSCEQNLNHDAMYWYRQDPGQGLRLIYYSQIVNDFQKGDIAEGYSVSREKKESFPLTVTSAQKNPTAFYLCASRRLGQNQPQHFGDGTRLSIL.

This chain connects TRBV7-8 to TRBJ2-1; 7 bases are a match to TRBD2. The V and J ends lost 5 bases and 6 bases, in that order; junction bases with no gene match: 7. The CDR3 runs 14 residues. Germline lookup yields CDR1 SGHVS and CDR2 FQNEAQ. The CDR3 DNA reads as TGTGCCAGCAGCCTCCAATGGACTAGCAATGAGCAGTTCTTC. It specifies CASSLQWTSNEQFF.

The chain couples TRBV7-9 to TRBJ2-7; D is possibly TRBD1 or TRBD2 (5 bases each). Germline CDR1 and CDR2: SEHNR and FQNEAQ (reference sequence). The CDR3 extends over 15 amino acids. Deletions cut 1 base from V and 1 base from J, with 11 bases between. The CDR3 region is CASSLEGRASYEQYF. CDR3 in DNA: TGTGCCAGCAGCTTAGAGGGGCGGGCGTCCTACGAGCAGTACTTC.

This chain connects TRBV27 to TRBJ2-1; TRBD2 agrees at 16 bases. Per the germline V gene, CDR1 is MNHEY and CDR2 is SMNVEV (reference sequence). This CDR3 is 20 amino acids long. The V and J ends lost 4 bases and 0 bases, in that order; junction bases with no gene match: 9. In DNA form, the CDR3 reads TGTGCCAGCAGTTACCTGGGACTAGCGGGAGGGCTAAGCTCCTACAATGAGCAGTTCTTC. It specifies CASSYLGLAGGLSSYNEQFF.

Concerning this clone itself: This CDR3 is also generated by other DNA sequences in the sample. The rearrangement joins TRBV30 to TRBJ1-5, with 7 bases identical to TRBD1. The CDR3 totals 13 residues. Trimming at V came to 0 bases and at J to 5 bases, leaving 1 base not matched to a gene. Germline-derived CDR1 and CDR2 are GTSNPN and SVGIG (reference sequence). The chain's CDR3 is CAWSVGTDQPQHF. The CDR3 DNA is TGTGCCTGGAGTGTTGGGACAGATCAGCCCCAGCATTTT.

The chain is built from TRBV9 and TRBJ2-2; TRBD2 agrees at 8 bases. The germline V gene encodes CDR1 SGDLS and CDR2 YYNGEE. This CDR3 region has 16 residues. V lost 0 bases to trimming and J lost 4 bases; unmatched junction nucleotides: 5. The CDR3 DNA reads as TGTGCCAGCAGCGTAGGAACTAGCGGAGTCACCGGGGAGCTGTTTTTT. It is translated as CASSVGTSGVTGELFF.

The chain has TRBV5-1 and TRBJ1-1; TRBD1 matches 9 bases. Trimming at V came to 4 bases and at J to 0 bases, leaving 4 bases not matched to a gene. CDR1 is SGHRS and CDR2 is YFSETQ in the germline V gene. The CDR3 sequence is 15 residues long. The CDR3 spells CASSLRQGVNTEAFF. The CDR3 nucleotides are TGCGCCAGCAGCCTAAGACAGGGGGTGAACACTGAAGCTTTCTTT.

The chain carries TRBV6-5 and TRBJ2-7; D call uncertain. The CDR3 length is 14 residues. Trimming took off 0 bases at V and 3 bases at J, with 9 bases between the two ends. Germline loops: CDR1 MNHEY, CDR2 SVGAGI. Written as DNA, the CDR3 is TGTGCCAGCAGTTACTCGACACAGTTCTACGAGCAGTACTTC. Amino acids: CASSYSTQFYEQYF.

V is TRBV21-1 and J is TRBJ2-7. TRBV21-1 is tagged as a pseudogene. This CDR3 spans 13 amino acids. The CDR3 DNA reads as TGTGCCAGCAACGGGGACCGAGGCTACGAGCAGTACTTC. Translating gives CASNGDRGYEQYF.